This T cell receptor beta chain is drawn from a study of blood T cell repertoires in COVID-19. About the research overall: The analysed material was cDNA or gDNA that came from T cells, B-cell-depleted T cells, or PBMCs.

Original processing methods: Reference gene primer amplification yielded estimated nucleated cell counts. The assay was immunoSEQ multiplex PCR, and TCRdb's table has in-frame clones only and misses some. V and J calls and clone size are copied from that table; D and trimming were computed from the DNA. The sample carries fewer than 200,000 clones, about 81% recorded once. V was clipped by 3 bases and J by 2 bases; unmatched bases: 4. In germline, CDR1 is MNHEY, CDR2 SVGAGI. This CDR3 has 16 residues. This sequence joins TRBV6-5 and TRBJ2-1, with TRBD2 identical over 10 bases. This receptor was obtained from a woman aged 70 to 79 with acute or convalescent COVID-19. The source material was peripheral blood. DNA of the CDR3: TGTGCCAGCAGTTATCGGCTAGCGGGAGCCTACAATGAGCAGTTCTTC. As protein: CASSYRLAGAYNEQFF.